This T cell receptor beta chain was documented in a study of cytomegalovirus exposure and HLA in healthy donors. A remark on this clone: The antigen remains unidentified.

The study, taken as a whole, reports: Many donors carried some public TCRs, although rarity characterized most TCR sequences. CMV serostatus alone was available as immune exposure information.

The primer mix had 60 Vbeta and 13 Jbeta primers. Sequenced by immunoSEQ multiplex PCR; TCRdb stores in-frame clones only, minus some. The table includes about 150,000 clones, roughly three fifths detected once. Sample: PBMCs. The TCR originated in a woman aged 55-75 years in good health and CMV-seronegative.

CDR3 residues: CASRGTSGEQFF. For the CDR3, the DNA is TGTGCCAGCAGAGGGACTAGCGGCGAGCAGTTCTTC. This chain joins TRBV6-1 and TRBJ2-1; TRBD2 matches at 11 bases. This CDR3 region has 12 residues. V lost 6 bases and J lost 10; bases outside the gene matches: 2. The germline gives CDR1 MNHNS, CDR2 SASEGT.